Sequencing of this T cell receptor beta chain was carried out in a study of T cell repertoires in cytomegalovirus infection. Study context: Indicated by public TCR beta signatures were CMV infection and matching HLA type. Findings of the study overall: CMV carriers having the relevant HLA were flagged by cumulative public TCR beta family frequency.

TCRdb redid the calling of the reads with MiXCR, one entry per CDR3 protein. Found here are approximately 730,000 distinct CDR3 sequences, 29% of them singletons; the top ten hold roughly 14%. The germline V gene encodes CDR1 SNHLY and CDR2 FYNNEI. CDR3 size: 12 residues. Trimming cost V 11 bases and J 6 bases; bases outside gene matches: 7. This clonotype has just a few counts. Antigen specificity is unknown. This receptor was identified in a human donor in good health (CMV status not recorded). Some clones in this sample may be carry-over from other donors' samples. This sample comprised cultured CD8+ T cells from PBMCs, obtained from culture after CMV antigen stimulation. The chain recombines TRBV2 with TRBJ1-2; 9 bases map to TRBD1. The CDR3 bases are TGTGCCGGATTGGGACAGGGAAATGGCTACACCTTC. Its protein is CAGLGQGNGYTF.